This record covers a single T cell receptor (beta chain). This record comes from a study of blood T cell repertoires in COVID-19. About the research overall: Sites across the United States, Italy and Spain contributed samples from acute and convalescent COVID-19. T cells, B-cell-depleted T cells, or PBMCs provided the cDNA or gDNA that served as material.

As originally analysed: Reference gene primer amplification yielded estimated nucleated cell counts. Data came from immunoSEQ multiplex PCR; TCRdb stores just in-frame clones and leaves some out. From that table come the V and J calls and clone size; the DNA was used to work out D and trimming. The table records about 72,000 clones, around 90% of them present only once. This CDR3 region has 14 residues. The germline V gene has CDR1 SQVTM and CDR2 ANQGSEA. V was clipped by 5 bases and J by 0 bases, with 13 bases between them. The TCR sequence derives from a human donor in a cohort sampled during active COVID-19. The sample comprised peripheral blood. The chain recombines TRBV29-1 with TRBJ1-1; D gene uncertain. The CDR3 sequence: CSVLRHAMNTEAFF. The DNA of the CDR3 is TGCAGCGTTTTAAGACATGCCATGAACACTGAAGCTTTCTTT. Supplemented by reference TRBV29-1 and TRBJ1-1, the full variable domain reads SAVISQKPSRDICQRGTSLTIQCQVDSQVTMMFWYRQQPGQSLTLIATANQGSEATYESGFVIDKFPISRPNLTFSTLTVSNMSPEDSSIYLCSVLRHAMNTEAFFGQGTRLTVV.